This T cell receptor (beta chain) was captured by sequencing in a study of shared clonotypes between healthy human individuals. The DNA input per sorted-subset replicate PCR was about 220 ng, corresponding to 25,000 to 35,000 T cell genomes. The table came from immunoSEQ multiplex PCR; TCRdb's copy has only in-frame clones and leaves some out. The repertoire has about 2.3 million clones, 85% to 95% of them found once; the top ten carry about 0.41%. For this clone: Its antigen is still unknown.

CDR1 MDHEN and CDR2 SYDVKM come from the germline V gene. The CDR3 totals 12 residues. V gave up 6 bases and J gave up 6 bases, with 11 bases separating them. Overall study results and limits: Naive subsets usually exceeded memory subsets in estimated richness.

The source of this sequence is a young man in good health. Some clones in this sample may be carry-over from other donors' samples. Sequencing was done on a sample of naive CD4+ T cells from PBMCs. Subset meaning: CD45RA+ positively selected. The chain recombines TRBV28 with TRBJ1-2, with D unresolved. The CDR3 DNA is TGTGCCAGCAGCCGGGTCGGGGATGGCTACACCTTC. Translating it yields CASSRVGDGYTF.